Listed below are T cell receptor beta chains from one sample, sequenced in a study of cytomegalovirus exposure and HLA in healthy donors. Produced via immunoSEQ multiplex PCR; TCRdb's table is partial and in-frame only. The sample records some 130,000 clones, roughly 79% being singletons. Sequenced input: PBMCs. These receptors were collected from a young man in good health and CMV-seronegative. The CDR3 runs from the conserved cysteine through the conserved F or W. Fields, in order: V gene, J gene, D gene, clone size, CDR3 DNA, CDR3 protein. A D gene is named only where the DNA matches it firmly. A row's size may be missing; if present it is once, few, many or a size class.

TRBV30,TRBJ2-5,NA,NA,TGTGCCTGGAGTGGTAGGCCTCACAGAGTTCAAGAGACCCAGTACTTC,CAWSGRPHRVQETQYF
TRBV5-6,TRBJ1-1,NA,NA,TGTGCCAGCAGCTTGGAAAGGACACCGAACACTGAAGCTTTCTTT,CASSLERTPNTEAFF
TRBV30,TRBJ2-7,TRBD1,NA,TGTGCCTGGAGTGTAGACAGGGTAGGTGCCAGCTCCTACGAGCAGTACTTC,CAWSVDRVGASSYEQYF
TRBV7-2,TRBJ2-7,NA,NA,TGTGCCAGCAGCTTAGGTTTTGGCCCCTACGAGCAGTACTTC,CASSLGFGPYEQYF
TRBV29-1,TRBJ1-1,TRBD1,NA,TGCAGCGGGGGACAGTACACTGAAGCTTTCTTT,CSGGQYTEAFF
TRBV7-8,TRBJ1-2,NA,NA,TGTGCCAGCAGCCTCCGGGAGAGCTATGGCTACACCTTC,CASSLRESYGYTF
TRBV5-1,TRBJ2-1,NA,NA,TGCGCCAGCAGCCGCCGGCAGGGCTTTTATAATGAGCAGTTCTTC,CASSRRQGFYNEQFF
TRBV18,TRBJ2-1,NA,NA,TGTGCCAGCTCACCCAAGAGGGCGGGGGCATTTGAGCAGTTCTTC,CASSPKRAGAFEQFF
TRBV27,TRBJ1-2,NA,once,TGTGCCAGCAGCTTCACGGGGGGCGGTCACTATGGCTACACCTTC,CASSFTGGGHYGYTF
TRBV23-1,TRBJ2-1,NA,NA,TGCCCTTTGAGTAATGAGCAGTTCTTC,CPLSNEQFF
TRBV4-2,TRBJ1-1,TRBD1,NA,TGTGCCAGCAGCCAAGGGGGACAGGGGCGGATAATAAGGCACACTGAAGCTTTCTTT,CASSQGGQGRIIRHTEAFF
TRBV30,TRBJ2-2,TRBD1,NA,TGTGCCTGGGGCTACGCTAGGACAGGGGCCGGGGAGCTGTTTTTT,CAWGYARTGAGELFF
TRBV6-5,TRBJ1-5,TRBD1,few,TGTGCCAGCAGTCCAGATAGGGGGCACGGACAGCCCCAGCATTTT,CASSPDRGHGQPQHF
TRBV6-6,TRBJ1-1,TRBD1,few,TGTGCCAGCAGTTACCAGGGGGCGAACACTGAAGCTTTCTTT,CASSYQGANTEAFF
TRBV7-9,TRBJ2-1,TRBD2,many,TGTGCCAGCAGCCCCCCGAGGGGAGCGGGGAATGAGCAGTTCTTC,CASSPPRGAGNEQFF
TRBV7-9,TRBJ2-1,TRBD2,NA,TGTGCCAGCAGCCCATTTAGCGGGGGGGTGAATGAGCAGTTCTTC,CASSPFSGGVNEQFF
TRBV7-8,TRBJ1-2,NA,NA,TGTGCCAGCAGCTTAGACCCGGGGGGCTATGGCTACACCTTC,CASSLDPGGYGYTF
TRBV2,TRBJ2-7,TRBD1,NA,TGTGCCAGCAGGGCGGACAGGGGGCGGTACGAGCAGTACTTC,CASRADRGRYEQYF
TRBV30,TRBJ1-2,NA,NA,TGTGCCTGGAGTCCCGTACAGCACTATGGCTACACCTTC,CAWSPVQHYGYTF
TRBV7-7,TRBJ2-2,TRBD1,NA,TGTGCTAGCAGCCCGGACAGGGGGTACACCGGGGAGCTGTTTTTT,CASSPDRGYTGELFF
TRBV15,TRBJ1-2,NA,NA,TGTGCCACCAGCAGAGGATCGGGACACAACTATGGCTACACCTTC,CATSRGSGHNYGYTF
TRBV11-2,TRBJ2-2,TRBD1,NA,TGTGCCAGCAGCCGTGGACAGGGAGACACCGGGGAGCTGTTTTTT,CASSRGQGDTGELFF
TRBV5-1,TRBJ2-5,TRBD2,few,TGCGCCAGCACTCAAGGACTAGCGGGGCCCCAAGAGACCCAGTACTTC,CASTQGLAGPQETQYF
TRBV7-2,TRBJ1-1,TRBD1,NA,TGTGCCAGCAGCGGGAGATTTACAGGGGAGACTGAAGCTTTCTTT,CASSGRFTGETEAFF
TRBV27,TRBJ1-1,NA,few,TGTGCCAGCAGTCTAAACGGGATTGGTGAAGCTTTCTTT,CASSLNGIGEAFF
TRBV4-2,TRBJ1-5,TRBD1,NA,TGTGCCAGCAGCCAAGAAGGAATTATTGGACAGGAGTCAGGGCAGCCCCAGCATTTT,CASSQEGIIGQESGQPQHF
TRBV5-1,TRBJ2-1,NA,NA,TGCGCCAGCAGCTTGGAGCGGGCGGGCAATGAGCAGTTCTTC,CASSLERAGNEQFF
TRBV7-9,TRBJ2-3,NA,NA,TGTGCCAGCAGCTTAGGGTCCAGGGACACAGATACGCAGTATTTT,CASSLGSRDTDTQYF
TRBV4-2,TRBJ1-6,NA,NA,TGTGCCAGCAGCCAAGATAGCGGGAATTCACCCCTCCACTTT,CASSQDSGNSPLHF
TRBV5-1,TRBJ2-6,TRBD1,NA,TGCGCCAGCAGCTTGGTGACAGGGCCTAGCTCTGGGGCCAACGTCCTGACTTTC,CASSLVTGPSSGANVLTF
TRBV6-5,TRBJ1-1,NA,few,TGTGCCAGCAGTACCCCGGGAGGAAACACTGAAGCTTTCTTT,CASSTPGGNTEAFF
TRBV27,TRBJ2-5,NA,NA,TGTGCCAGCAGTTTATCGGGAGGGGGGACCCAGTACTTC,CASSLSGGGTQYF
TRBV19,TRBJ2-3,NA,NA,TGTGCCAGTAGTTCGTCAGTTGCTTCTAGCACAGATACGCAGTATTTT,CASSSSVASSTDTQYF
TRBV4-1,TRBJ1-6,NA,few,TGCGCCAGCAGCCAAGATCGAGGGGGTTGGGGTAATTCACCCCTCCACTTT,CASSQDRGGWGNSPLHF
TRBV5-4,TRBJ1-1,NA,NA,TGTGCCAGCAGCTACTGGACAACTTTGAACACTGAAGCTTTCTTT,CASSYWTTLNTEAFF
TRBV5-1,TRBJ2-7,TRBD1,NA,TGCGCCAGCAGCTTGAAGGGGGCGAGCGAGCAGTACTTC,CASSLKGASEQYF
TRBV7-9,TRBJ2-7,TRBD1,NA,TGTGCCAGCAGCTGGGACAGTTACGAGCAGTACTTC,CASSWDSYEQYF
TRBV4-2,TRBJ1-1,NA,NA,TGTGCCAGCAGCCAAGCTAGGGAGGGGACTGAAGCTTTCTTT,CASSQAREGTEAFF
TRBV29-1,TRBJ1-4,NA,NA,TGCAGCGTTGGAGACAGGCGGGGCGAAAAACTGTTTTTT,CSVGDRRGEKLFF
TRBV11-1,TRBJ2-7,NA,NA,TGTGCCAGCAGCTTAGCGGCACGCGGATACGAGCAGTACTTC,CASSLAARGYEQYF
TRBV30,TRBJ1-2,NA,NA,TGTGCCTGGAGTGCAGGCCTTCTCCTCTATGGCTACACCTTC,CAWSAGLLLYGYTF
TRBV7-2,TRBJ1-3,NA,NA,TGTGCCAGCAGCCCCTCCCCCGGGACAACCATATATTTT,CASSPSPGTTIYF
TRBV7-2,TRBJ1-5,NA,NA,TGTGCCAGCAGCCTACCACAGGGTAATCAGCCCCAGCATTTT,CASSLPQGNQPQHF
TRBV11-2,TRBJ1-1,TRBD1,NA,TGTGCCAGCACCTACCGACAGGGCGGAGGTGGCACTGAAGCTTTCTTT,CASTYRQGGGGTEAFF
TRBV18,TRBJ1-1,NA,NA,TGTGCCAGCTCACTACATAAAGTAATCACTGAAGCTTTCTTT,CASSLHKVITEAFF
TRBV29-1,TRBJ1-2,NA,NA,TGCAGCGTTGAATGGCAGGTTGGCTACACCTTC,CSVEWQVGYTF
TRBV9,TRBJ2-3,TRBD2,NA,TGTGCCAGCAGCCTAAACCCAGGAGCGGGGGGTCCAGATACGCAGTATTTT,CASSLNPGAGGPDTQYF